This T cell receptor beta chain emerged from a study of shared clonotypes between healthy human individuals. Looking at the study overall: Researchers assigned three CD4 naive, three CD4 memory, two CD8 naive and one CD8 memory plate to each donor. Overall study results and limits: Relative to their counterparts shared across all four donors, non-shared clonotypes exhibited diminished generation probabilities. When naive CD4 clonotypes were compared across several donors, 4% to 6.5% were shared. Limitation of the genetic and exposure-history diversity represented came from the few donors.

Clones were read by immunoSEQ multiplex PCR, and TCRdb kept only the in-frame ones, dropping some. This table holds around 1.6 million clones, approximately 98% found once. As for this clone: Its target is unknown.

V lost 2 bases and J lost 6; bases outside the gene matches: 9. In germline, CDR1 is MNHEY, CDR2 SMNVEV (reference sequence). The CDR3 is made up of 16 amino acids. V and J are TRBV27 and TRBJ2-1, with 8 bases fitting TRBD2. What was sequenced was naive CD4+ T cells sorted from blood. Described subset: CD45RA+ positively selected. The receptor was derived from a man aged 30-40 years in good health. The CDR3 is CASSLNSLAGFNEQFF. As DNA, the CDR3 is TGTGCCAGCAGTTTAAATAGTCTAGCGGGCTTCAATGAGCAGTTCTTC.